A single TCR beta chain is shown here with its context. The sample originates from a study of PD-L1 blockade in urothelial cancer. V lost 0 bases, J lost 8 bases, and 19 bases lay in between. Germline lookup yields CDR1 MGHRA and CDR2 YSYEKL. The length of the CDR3 is 16 residues. Disease in patients was locally advanced or metastatic urothelial carcinoma. Profiled with immunoSEQ multiplex PCR; TCRdb holds only in-frame clones, not every one. The sample consists of around 33,000 clones, approximately 80% of them appearing once. Material: PBMCs, obtained around atezolizumab (anti-PD-L1) treatment. The clonotype originates from a man aged 65 to 79 with urothelial cancer. The genes are TRBV4-1 and TRBJ1-2; D is ambiguous. The CDR3 reads CASSQEVRLSGRGYTF. The DNA for the CDR3 is TGCGCCAGCAGCCAAGAAGTCCGGCTCAGTGGCAGGGGCTACACCTTC.